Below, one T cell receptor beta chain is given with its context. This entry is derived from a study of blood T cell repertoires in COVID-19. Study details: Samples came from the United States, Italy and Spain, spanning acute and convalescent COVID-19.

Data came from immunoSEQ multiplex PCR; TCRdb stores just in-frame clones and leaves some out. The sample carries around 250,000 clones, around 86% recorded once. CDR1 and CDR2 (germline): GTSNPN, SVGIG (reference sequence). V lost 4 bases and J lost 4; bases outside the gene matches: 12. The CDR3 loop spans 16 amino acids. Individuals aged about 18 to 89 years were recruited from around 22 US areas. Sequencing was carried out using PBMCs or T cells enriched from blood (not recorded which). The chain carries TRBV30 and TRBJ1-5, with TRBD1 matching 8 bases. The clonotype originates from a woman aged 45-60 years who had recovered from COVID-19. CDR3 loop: CAWKSAGTGGNQPQHF. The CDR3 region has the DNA TGTGCCTGGAAGAGTGCCGGGACAGGCGGTAATCAGCCCCAGCATTTT.